The clone carrying this T cell receptor beta chain has just one count. Input was roughly 600 ng to 6,004 ng of genomic DNA from tumor or blood. The sample belongs to a study of T cells in tumors after PD-1 blockade. The protocol was immunoSEQ multiplex PCR, while the TCRdb copy is restricted to in-frame clones and leaves out a portion. The table lists some 20,000 clones, 81% of them singletons. Germline CDR1 and CDR2: MGHRA and YSYEKL. This CDR3 has 15 residues. The V gene end was trimmed by 1 base and the J gene end by 3 bases; junction bases not matched to a gene: 6. This sequence joins TRBV4-1 and TRBJ2-7; TRBD2 matches at 7 bases. The sequencing here drew on PBMCs, taken after anti-PD-1 therapy. The source is a human donor with advanced basal cell or squamous cell carcinoma (not recorded which). DNA of the CDR3: TGCGCCAGCAGCCAAGGTGCGGGAGTATACTACGAGCAGTACTTC. Its protein product is CASSQGAGVYYEQYF.